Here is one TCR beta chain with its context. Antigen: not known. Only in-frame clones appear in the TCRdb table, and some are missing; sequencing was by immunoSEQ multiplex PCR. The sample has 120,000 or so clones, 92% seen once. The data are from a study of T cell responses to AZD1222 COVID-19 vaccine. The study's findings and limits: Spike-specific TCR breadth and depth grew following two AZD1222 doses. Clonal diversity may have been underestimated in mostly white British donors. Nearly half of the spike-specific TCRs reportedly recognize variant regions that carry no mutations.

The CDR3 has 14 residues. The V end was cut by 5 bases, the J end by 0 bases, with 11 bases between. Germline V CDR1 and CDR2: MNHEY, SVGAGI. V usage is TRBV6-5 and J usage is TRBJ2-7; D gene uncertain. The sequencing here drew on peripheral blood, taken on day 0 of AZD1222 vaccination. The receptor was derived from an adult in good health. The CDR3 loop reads CASSQTWSSYEQYF. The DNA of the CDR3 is TGTGCCAGCAGTCAAACGTGGAGCTCCTACGAGCAGTACTTC.